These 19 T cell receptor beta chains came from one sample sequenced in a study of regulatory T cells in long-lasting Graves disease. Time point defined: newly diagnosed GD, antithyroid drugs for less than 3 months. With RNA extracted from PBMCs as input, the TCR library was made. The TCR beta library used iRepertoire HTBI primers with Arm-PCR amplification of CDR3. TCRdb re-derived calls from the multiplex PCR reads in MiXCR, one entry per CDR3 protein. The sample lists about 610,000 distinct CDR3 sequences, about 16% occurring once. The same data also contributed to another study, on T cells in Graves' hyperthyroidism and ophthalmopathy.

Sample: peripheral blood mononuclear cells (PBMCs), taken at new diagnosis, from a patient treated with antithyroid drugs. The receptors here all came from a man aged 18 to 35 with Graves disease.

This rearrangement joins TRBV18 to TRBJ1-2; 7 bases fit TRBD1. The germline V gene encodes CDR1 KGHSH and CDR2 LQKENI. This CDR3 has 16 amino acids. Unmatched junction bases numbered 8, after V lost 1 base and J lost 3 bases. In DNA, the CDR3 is TGTGCCAGCTCACCACGGGACAGACGCAACTACTATGGCTACACCTTC. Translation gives CASSPRDRRNYYGYTF.

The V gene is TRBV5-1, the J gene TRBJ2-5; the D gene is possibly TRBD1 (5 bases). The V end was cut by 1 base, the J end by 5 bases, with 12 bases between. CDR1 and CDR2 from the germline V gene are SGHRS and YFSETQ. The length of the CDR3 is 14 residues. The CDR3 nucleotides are TGCGCCAGCAGCTTGATGCAGGGTTGGGAGACCCAGTACTTC. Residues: CASSLMQGWETQYF.

CDR3 in amino acids: CASSLARAGSGSYEQYF. The CDR3 region has the DNA TGCGCCAGCAGCTTGGCTCGGGCCGGGAGTGGCTCCTACGAGCAGTACTTC. V gene TRBV5-1 combines with J gene TRBJ2-7, with D possibly matching TRBD2 (6 bases). Germline CDR1 SGHRS, CDR2 YFSETQ. The germline V and J ends were trimmed by 0 bases and 0 bases, with 16 bases remaining between them. The CDR3 is made up of 17 amino acids.

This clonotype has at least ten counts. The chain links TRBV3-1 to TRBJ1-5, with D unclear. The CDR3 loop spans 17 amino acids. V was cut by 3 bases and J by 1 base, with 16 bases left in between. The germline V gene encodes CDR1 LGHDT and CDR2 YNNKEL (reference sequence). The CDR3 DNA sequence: TGTGCCAGCAGCCAGAGCCCGGTTGCGACGAGCAATCAGCCCCAGCATTTT. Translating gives CASSQSPVATSNQPQHF.

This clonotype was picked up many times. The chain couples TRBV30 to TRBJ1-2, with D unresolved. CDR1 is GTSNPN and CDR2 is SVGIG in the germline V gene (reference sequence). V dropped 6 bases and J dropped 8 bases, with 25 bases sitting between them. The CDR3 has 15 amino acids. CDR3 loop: CACNPFYQPIGGYTF. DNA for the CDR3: TGTGCCTGCAATCCCTTTTACCAGCCAATCGGCGGCTACACCTTC.

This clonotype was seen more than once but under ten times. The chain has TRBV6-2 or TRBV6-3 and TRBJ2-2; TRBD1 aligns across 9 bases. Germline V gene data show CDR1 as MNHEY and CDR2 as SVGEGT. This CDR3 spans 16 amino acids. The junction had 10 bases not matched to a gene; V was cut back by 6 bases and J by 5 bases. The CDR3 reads CASSAYRGRGTGELFF. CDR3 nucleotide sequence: TGTGCCAGCAGCGCATACAGGGGGCGAGGGACCGGGGAGCTGTTTTTT.

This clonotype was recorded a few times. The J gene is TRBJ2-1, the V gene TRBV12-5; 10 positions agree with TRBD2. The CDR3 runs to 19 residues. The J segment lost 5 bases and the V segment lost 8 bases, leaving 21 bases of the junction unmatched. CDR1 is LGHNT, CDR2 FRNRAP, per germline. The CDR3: CASLSDATISGRDNNEQFF. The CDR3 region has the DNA TGTGCTAGTCTCTCTGACGCGACAATAAGCGGGAGGGATAACAATGAGCAGTTCTTC. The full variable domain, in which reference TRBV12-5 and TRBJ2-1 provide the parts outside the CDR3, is DARVTQTPRHKVTEMGQEVTMRCQPILGHNTVFWYRQTMMQGLELLAYFRNRAPLDDSGMPKDRFSAEMPDATLATLKIQPSEPRDSAVYFCASLSDATISGRDNNEQFFGPGTRLTVL.

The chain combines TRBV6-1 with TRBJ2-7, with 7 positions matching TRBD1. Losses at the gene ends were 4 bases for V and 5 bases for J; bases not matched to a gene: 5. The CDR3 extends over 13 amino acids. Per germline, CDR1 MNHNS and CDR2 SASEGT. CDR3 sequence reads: CASSATGFNEQYF. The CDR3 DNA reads TGTGCCAGCAGTGCGACAGGGTTCAACGAGCAGTACTTC.

The CDR3 sequence: CASSPTLAGGTYEQYF. The CDR3 DNA reads TGTGCCAGCAGTCCAACCCTAGCGGGAGGAACCTACGAGCAGTACTTC. The chain carries TRBV3-1 and TRBJ2-7; 11 nucleotides line up with TRBD2. V lost 6 bases to trimming and J lost 2 bases; unmatched junction nucleotides: 9. CDR3 length equals 16 residues. Germline V gene data show CDR1 as LGHDT and CDR2 as YNNKEL (reference sequence).

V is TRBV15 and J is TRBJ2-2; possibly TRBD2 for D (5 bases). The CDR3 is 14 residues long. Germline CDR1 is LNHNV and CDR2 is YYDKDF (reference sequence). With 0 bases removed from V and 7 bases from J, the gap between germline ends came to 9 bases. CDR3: CATSRDFGDGELFF. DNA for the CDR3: TGTGCCACCAGCAGAGATTTCGGGGACGGGGAGCTGTTTTTT. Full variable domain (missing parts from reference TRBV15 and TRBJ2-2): DAMVIQNPRYQVTQFGKPVTLSCSQTLNHNVMYWYQQKSSQAPKLLFHYYDKDFNNEADTPDNFQSRRPNTSFCFLDIRSPGLGDTAMYLCATSRDFGDGELFFGEGSRLTVL.

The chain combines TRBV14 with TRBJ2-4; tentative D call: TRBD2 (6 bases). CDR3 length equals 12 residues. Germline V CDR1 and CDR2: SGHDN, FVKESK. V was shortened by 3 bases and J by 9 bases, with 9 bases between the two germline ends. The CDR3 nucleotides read TGTGCCAGCAGCCACCTCGGGGGCATTCAGTACTTC. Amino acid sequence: CASSHLGGIQYF.

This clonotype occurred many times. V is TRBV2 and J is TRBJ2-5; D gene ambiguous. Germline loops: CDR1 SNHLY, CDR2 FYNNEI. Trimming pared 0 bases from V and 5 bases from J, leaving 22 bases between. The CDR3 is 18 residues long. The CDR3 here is CASSEAATWRRKVETQYF. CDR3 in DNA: TGTGCCAGCAGTGAAGCCGCGACATGGCGGAGAAAAGTGGAGACCCAGTACTTC.

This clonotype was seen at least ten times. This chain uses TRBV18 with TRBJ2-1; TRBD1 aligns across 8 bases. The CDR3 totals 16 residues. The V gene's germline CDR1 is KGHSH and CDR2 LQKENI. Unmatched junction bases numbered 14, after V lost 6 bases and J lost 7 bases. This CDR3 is CASSQKLGQGGNEQFF. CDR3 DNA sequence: TGTGCCAGCTCCCAAAAACTTGGACAGGGCGGTAATGAGCAGTTCTTC.

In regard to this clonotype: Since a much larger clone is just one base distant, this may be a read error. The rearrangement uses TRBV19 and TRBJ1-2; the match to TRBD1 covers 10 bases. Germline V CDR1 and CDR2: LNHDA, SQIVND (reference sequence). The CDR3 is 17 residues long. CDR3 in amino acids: CASRARDRGKDNYGHTF. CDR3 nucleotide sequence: TGTGCCAGTAGGGCGAGGGACAGGGGAAAGGATAACTATGGCCACACCTTC.

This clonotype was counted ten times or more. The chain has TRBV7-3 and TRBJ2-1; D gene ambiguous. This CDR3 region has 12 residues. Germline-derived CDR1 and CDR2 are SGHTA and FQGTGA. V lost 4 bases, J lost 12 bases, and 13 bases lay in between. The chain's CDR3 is CASSSEASGQFF. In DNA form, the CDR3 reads TGTGCCAGCAGCTCCGAGGCGTCCGGGCAGTTCTTC.

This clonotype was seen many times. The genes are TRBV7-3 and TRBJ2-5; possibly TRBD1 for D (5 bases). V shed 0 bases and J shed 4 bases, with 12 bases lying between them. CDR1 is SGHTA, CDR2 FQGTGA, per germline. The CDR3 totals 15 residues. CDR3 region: CASSLTSGPGETQYF. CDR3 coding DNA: TGTGCCAGCAGCTTAACATCAGGGCCGGGAGAGACCCAGTACTTC. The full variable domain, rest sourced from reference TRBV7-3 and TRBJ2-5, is GAGVSQTPSNKVTEKGKYVELRCDPISGHTALYWYRQSLGQGPEFLIYFQGTGAADDSGLPNDRFFAVRPEGSVSTLKIQRTERGDSAVYLCASSLTSGPGETQYFGPGTRLLVL.

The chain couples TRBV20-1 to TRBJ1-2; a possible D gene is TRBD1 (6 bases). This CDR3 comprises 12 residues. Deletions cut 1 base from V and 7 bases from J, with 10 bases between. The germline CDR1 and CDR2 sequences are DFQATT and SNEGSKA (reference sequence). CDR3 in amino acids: CSARGGRGGYTF. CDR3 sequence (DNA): TGCAGTGCTAGAGGGGGGCGGGGTGGCTACACCTTC.

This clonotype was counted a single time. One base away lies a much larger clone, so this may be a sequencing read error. The DNA of the CDR3 is TGTGCCAGCAGTTACTCGACAGGCTCTGGGGCCAACGTCCTGGCTTTC. Amino acid sequence: CASSYSTGSGANVLAF. The genes are TRBV6-2 or TRBV6-3 and TRBJ2-6, with D maybe TRBD1 (6 bases). The CDR3 runs 16 residues. From germline, CDR1 is MNHEY and CDR2 SVGEGT.

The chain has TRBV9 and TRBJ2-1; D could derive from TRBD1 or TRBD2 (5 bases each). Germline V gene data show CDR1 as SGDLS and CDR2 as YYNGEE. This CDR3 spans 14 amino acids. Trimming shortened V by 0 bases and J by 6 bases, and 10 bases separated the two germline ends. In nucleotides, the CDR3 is TGTGCCAGCAGCGTAGAGGGACGAACCAATGAGCAGTTCTTC. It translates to CASSVEGRTNEQFF.